Listed here are 25 T cell receptor beta chains from one sample, sequenced in a study of T-cell reconstitution after alpha-beta-depleted transplantation in children. Preparation of the TCRbeta library was carried out with unique molecular identifiers. TCRdb reanalysed the PCR reads using MiXCR and keeps one entry per CDR3 protein. In the table there are about 440,000 distinct CDR3 sequences, 43% of which are singletons. The sequences come from PBMCs, collected before TCRalphabeta/CD19-depleted stem cell transplant. Receptors were obtained from a girl under 10 years old with aplastic anemia, due to receive a stem cell transplant.

This clonotype came up many times. The genes are TRBV20-1 and TRBJ2-3; 11 positions agree with TRBD2. After removal of 3 bases from V and 0 bases from J, the junction contained 5 bases not matched to a gene. This CDR3 has 16 amino acids. CDR1 DFQATT and CDR2 SNEGSKA come from the germline V gene (reference sequence). CDR3 amino acids: CSARPGLAVSTDTQYF. In DNA, the CDR3 is TGCAGTGCTAGGCCGGGACTAGCGGTTAGCACAGATACGCAGTATTTT.

The genes are TRBV7-6 and TRBJ2-7; either TRBD1 or TRBD2 may supply D (5 bases each). V was shortened by 2 bases and J by 6 bases, with 14 bases between the two germline ends. Looked up from germline, CDR1 is SGHVS and CDR2 is FNYEAQ. The CDR3 length is 14 residues. Here the CDR3 reads CASSLTTERGEQYF. The CDR3 DNA sequence: TGTGCCAGCAGCTTAACAACCGAGAGGGGCGAGCAGTACTTC.

This clonotype was observed many times. The rearrangement joins TRBV20-1 to TRBJ1-1; D call uncertain. Germline V gives CDR1 DFQATT, CDR2 SNEGSKA (reference sequence). This CDR3 spans 12 amino acids. Trimming took 3 bases from V and 4 from J, leaving 9 bases between them. The CDR3 DNA sequence: TGCAGTGCTAGTACTCGCCTCACTGAAGCTTTCTTT. This translates into CSASTRLTEAFF.

The genes are TRBV3-1 and TRBJ2-7; D is perhaps TRBD1 or TRBD2 (5 bases each). Germline V lookup: CDR1 LGHDT, CDR2 YNNKEL (reference sequence). V gave up 1 base and J gave up 1 base, with 14 bases separating them. The CDR3 has 16 residues. The CDR3 is CASSQAPGTDSYEQYF. The CDR3 nucleotides are TGTGCCAGCAGCCAAGCCCCAGGGACGGATTCCTACGAGCAGTACTTC.

This chain links TRBV23-1 with TRBJ2-7; maybe TRBD1 (6 bases). TRBV23-1 is an open reading frame, and its role is uncertain. The length of the CDR3 is 14 residues. Trimming left V 4 bases short and J 6 bases short, with 16 bases between. CDR3 region: CASSPGPVGAEQYF. In DNA, the CDR3 is TGCGCCAGCAGTCCTGGCCCGGTGGGGGCCGAGCAGTACTTC.

The chain links TRBV20-1 to TRBJ1-6, with a tentative D call TRBD1 (5 bases). The CDR3 has 15 amino acids. Trimming removed 2 bases from V and 8 bases from J, with 16 bases in between. The V gene's germline CDR1 is DFQATT and CDR2 SNEGSKA (reference sequence). CDR3 loop: CSARKPGTGYSPLHF. In DNA, the CDR3 is TGCAGTGCTAGAAAACCCGGGACGGGCTATTCACCCCTCCACTTT.

This clonotype was picked up many times. V is TRBV20-1 and J is TRBJ2-3; the D is unclear. The V gene lost 0 bases and the J gene lost 1 base, with 17 bases spanning the gap. This CDR3 has 17 residues. Looked up from germline, CDR1 is DFQATT and CDR2 is SNEGSKA (reference sequence). This CDR3 is CSARDLLFERGTDTQYF. For the CDR3, the DNA is TGCAGTGCTAGAGATTTATTGTTCGAGCGAGGCACAGATACGCAGTATTTT.

The sample holds many counts of this clonotype. V is TRBV20-1 and J is TRBJ1-1; D is unresolved. Germline loops: CDR1 DFQATT, CDR2 SNEGSKA (reference sequence). V lost 3 bases and J lost 0, with 14 bases in between. The CDR3 totals 15 residues. The CDR3 is CSASLALKMNTEAFF. For the CDR3, the DNA is TGCAGTGCTAGCCTCGCCTTGAAAATGAACACTGAAGCTTTCTTT.

This clonotype was found many times. The rearrangement uses TRBV5-1 and TRBJ2-7, with 13 bases lining up with TRBD2. CDR3 length: 15 residues. The ends lost 1 base at V and 5 bases at J; junction bases unmatched: 3. Germline CDR1 and CDR2: SGHRS and YFSETQ. The CDR3 region is CASSLYGLAGDEQYF. As DNA, the CDR3 is TGCGCCAGCAGCTTGTACGGACTAGCGGGAGACGAGCAGTACTTC. The entire variable domain, with the rest obtained from reference TRBV5-1 and TRBJ2-7, is as follows: KAGVTQTPRYLIKTRGQQVTLSCSPISGHRSVSWYQQTPGQGLQFLFEYFSETQRNKGNFPGRFSGRQFSNSRSEMNVSTLELGDSALYLCASSLYGLAGDEQYFGPGTRLTVT.

The sample holds one count of this clonotype. CDR3 amino acids: CASSQSGREEETQYF. In DNA, the CDR3 is TGTGCCAGCAGCCAGAGCGGGAGGGAGGAGGAGACCCAGTACTTC. The V gene is TRBV7-9, the J gene TRBJ2-5; 10 bases align to TRBD2. From germline, CDR1 is SEHNR and CDR2 FQNEAQ (reference sequence). Losses at the gene ends were 5 bases for V and 5 bases for J; bases not matched to a gene: 8. This CDR3 is 15 amino acids long.

This clonotype was counted between two and nine times. The gene calls are TRBV20-1 and TRBJ2-1, with 9 bases matching TRBD2. The germline V gene has CDR1 DFQATT and CDR2 SNEGSKA (reference sequence). The CDR3 loop spans 14 amino acids. Trimming cost V 3 bases and J 6 bases; bases outside gene matches: 6. This chain's CDR3 is CSASPGLAFNEQFF. CDR3 sequence (DNA): TGCAGTGCTAGTCCGGGACTAGCCTTCAATGAGCAGTTCTTC.

This chain links TRBV20-1 with TRBJ2-7, with 14 bases aligning to TRBD2. The CDR3 has 17 residues. The V gene end was trimmed by 5 bases and the J gene end by 6 bases; junction bases not matched to a gene: 15. The germline CDR1 and CDR2 sequences are DFQATT and SNEGSKA (reference sequence). The CDR3 DNA is TGCAGTGCTTATCCCCACAGACTAGCGGGAGGGCCCGGCGAGCAGTACTTC. Encoded protein: CSAYPHRLAGGPGEQYF.

The chain links TRBV5-1 to TRBJ2-1, with 9 bases that match TRBD1. Germline V CDR1 and CDR2: SGHRS, YFSETQ. The junction had 6 bases not matched to a gene; V was cut back by 6 bases and J by 5 bases. This CDR3 region has 14 residues. The CDR3 loop reads CASMDRGSHNEQFF. The CDR3 DNA sequence: TGCGCCAGCATGGACAGGGGATCCCACAATGAGCAGTTCTTC.

For the CDR3, the DNA is TGTGCCACCCGTGGGTCCTCTCTGTACGAGCAGTACTTC. Its protein product is CATRGSSLYEQYF. The V gene is TRBV6-1, the J gene TRBJ2-7, with D unclear. This CDR3 spans 13 amino acids. Germline V gives CDR1 MNHNS, CDR2 SASEGT. Trimming left V 10 bases short and J 4 bases short, with 17 bases between.

About this clonotype itself: Just one base apart from a much larger clone, this may be a read error. The chain links TRBV29-1 to TRBJ2-2, with D possibly matching TRBD1 (6 bases). CDR3 length: 15 amino acids. V was cut by 0 bases and J by 3 bases, with 11 bases left in between. Germline CDR1 SQVTM, CDR2 ANQGSEA. Written as DNA, the CDR3 is TGCAGCGTTGAAGATCAGGACAGCTACACCGGGGAGCTGTTTTTT. It encodes CSVEDQDSYTGELFF.

On this clonotype itself: A read error is possible here, since a much larger clone lies one base away. This chain links TRBV29-1 with TRBJ2-5; D not resolved. The CDR3 has 12 residues. Per germline, CDR1 SQVTM and CDR2 ANQGSEA. In nucleotides, the CDR3 is TGCATCGTTGGACGGTTCCAAGAGACCCAGTACTTC. Amino acids: CIVGRFQETQYF.

The chain recombines TRBV11-2 with TRBJ1-6; maybe TRBD1 (6 bases). This CDR3 spans 16 amino acids. From germline, CDR1 is SGHAT and CDR2 FQNNGV. V lost 6 bases and J lost 3, with 15 bases in between. CDR3 loop: CASRGAGRGYNSPLHF. The CDR3 DNA is TGTGCCAGCAGGGGGGCAGGGCGAGGCTATAATTCACCCCTCCACTTT.

This clonotype was observed at least ten times. The chain is built from TRBV5-1 and TRBJ2-6; TRBD1 agrees at 7 bases. The junction had 4 bases not matched to a gene; V was cut back by 8 bases and J by 2 bases. Germline loops: CDR1 SGHRS, CDR2 YFSETQ. CDR3 length: 14 residues. The CDR3 spells CASDTGAGANVLTF. The CDR3 DNA follows: TGCGCCAGTGACACAGGGGCTGGGGCCAACGTCCTGACTTTC.

The table lists this clonotype with a few counts. V gene TRBV19 combines with J gene TRBJ2-5; TRBD2 matches at 10 bases. J lost 4 bases, V lost 5 bases, and 1 base had no gene match. The CDR3 spans 13 residues. From germline, CDR1 is LNHDA and CDR2 SQIVND (reference sequence). CDR3: CASSSSGRETQYF. CDR3 nucleotides: TGTGCCAGTAGTTCTAGCGGGAGAGAGACCCAGTACTTC.

This clonotype was counted only a few times. CDR3 DNA: TGTGCCAGCAGCTTGCCCAGGGGTTCCCAAGAGACCCAGTACTTC. This gives the protein CASSLPRGSQETQYF. The chain couples TRBV5-6 to TRBJ2-5; tentative D call: TRBD1 (6 bases). Germline values: CDR1 SGHDT, CDR2 YYEEEE. This CDR3 region has 15 residues. V dropped 1 base and J dropped 1 base, with 11 bases sitting between them. Full variable domain (missing parts from reference TRBV5-6 and TRBJ2-5): DAGVTQSPTHLIKTRGQQVTLRCSPKSGHDTVSWYQQALGQGPQFIFQYYEEEERQRGNFPDRFSGHQFPNYSSELNVNALLLGDSALYLCASSLPRGSQETQYFGPGTRLLVL.

This clonotype was seen only a few times. This chain joins TRBV20-1 and TRBJ2-1; TRBD2 matches 10 bases. Germline V gene sequence: CDR1 DFQATT, CDR2 SNEGSKA (reference sequence). The CDR3 totals 13 residues. J gave up 4 bases and V 5 bases, and 2 bases lay outside the gene matches. This chain's CDR3 is CSAWTSGYNEQFF. CDR3 coding DNA: TGCAGTGCTTGGACTAGCGGATACAATGAGCAGTTCTTC.

The chain couples TRBV11-2 to TRBJ2-5; 13 nucleotides line up with TRBD2. V was clipped by 7 bases and J by 5 bases; unmatched bases: 10. The CDR3 is 16 residues long. CDR1 is SGHAT and CDR2 is FQNNGV in the germline V gene. CDR3 bases: TGTGCCAGCATTAGGGGACTAGCGGGGCCACGGGAGACCCAGTACTTC. This gives the protein CASIRGLAGPRETQYF.

This clonotype was detected only once. The V gene is TRBV20-1, the J gene TRBJ2-5; TRBD2 aligns across 8 bases. Germline loops: CDR1 DFQATT, CDR2 SNEGSKA (reference sequence). The CDR3 runs to 13 residues. The V and J ends lost 5 bases and 3 bases, in that order; junction bases with no gene match: 5. CDR3 loop: CSASSTSEETQYF. For the CDR3, the DNA is TGCAGTGCTTCATCGACTAGCGAAGAGACCCAGTACTTC.

The chain carries TRBV12-3 or TRBV12-4 and TRBJ1-1; no definite D call. V was shortened by 5 bases and J by 7 bases, with 11 bases between the two germline ends. The CDR3 totals 12 residues. In DNA, the CDR3 is TGTGCCAGCAGTCCCGGACCCTATGAAGCTTTCTTT. It is translated as CASSPGPYEAFF.

This clonotype was recorded many times. The chain is built from TRBV20-1 and TRBJ2-3; 10 bases are shared with TRBD2. In germline, CDR1 is DFQATT, CDR2 SNEGSKA (reference sequence). The V and J ends lost 5 bases and 3 bases, in that order; junction bases with no gene match: 8. The CDR3 has 15 amino acids. CDR3 sequence reads: CSAFKREGSTDTQYF. In DNA form, the CDR3 reads TGCAGTGCTTTCAAGCGGGAGGGGAGTACAGATACGCAGTATTTT.